This TCR beta chain was sequenced during a study of response to subunit inactivated influenza vaccine listed by TCRdb under 2018. Describing the broader study: The study used deep quantitative T cell receptor repertoire profiling to track responses to a trivalent subunit inactivated influenza vaccine. Study-level results and caveats: The authors proposed that each seasonal influenza vaccination may bring in only a limited number of new T cells.

The library was obtained by RT-PCR. The sequencer was an Illumina HiSeq 2500. TCRdb cleaned the public reads at Q25 with fastp, built clones with MiXCR and kept in-frame beta chains. Identical CDR3 proteins give one entry, which carries the most common genes and DNA. Present in this sample are 530,000 or so distinct CDR3 sequences, 14% of which were seen just once. The ten largest clones represent more than 9.5% of the sample. As for this clonotype: The clone's antigen remains unknown. Base qualities are not recorded, but no much larger clone differs from it by a single base.

The CDR3, from cysteine to phenylalanine, totals 16 residues. The retained sequence is limited to the CDR3, 48 bases, with the frame set at the first base. CDR1 SGHRS and CDR2 YFSETQ are derived from the germline V gene. V is reduced by 0 bases and J by 0 bases, leaving a spacing of 11 bases between them. The source was PBMCs from blood, collected approximately 13 days after vaccination. This TCR came from a middle-aged man who received an inactivated influenza vaccine. Donor details come from another sample of the same person, matched by shared clones. The chain was built from TRBV5-1 and TRBJ2-3, and possibly TRBD2, on 5 matching bases. The CDR3 reads CASSLAAGSSTDTQYF. Read as DNA, the sequence is TGCGCCAGCAGCTTGGCGGCGGGTTCTAGCACAGATACGCAGTATTTT.